The present entry profiles one TCR beta chain with its context. Its antigen is as yet unknown. CDR3 length: 16 residues. Germline lookup yields CDR1 SGHTA and CDR2 FQGNSA. Trimming stripped 2 bases from V and 4 bases from J, with 17 bases between. Repertoires were generated with immunoSEQ multiplex PCR, while TCRdb's copy carries only in-frame clones and drops some. There are approximately 180,000 clones in the sample; around nine tenths occur only once, and around 7.9% lies in the top ten. This sample stems from a study of T cell responses to AZD1222 COVID-19 vaccine. Regarding the study as a whole: No repertoire was sampled before or during the peak T cell response, only after it. Just a handful of AZD1222 recipients were seropositive at baseline. Regions 160-218 and 743-854 dominated among vaccine-associated CD4 TCRs spanning spike. Clonal diversity was possibly underestimated; the donors were predominantly white British and more often female.

This TCR was sampled from an adult in good health. The rearrangement joins TRBV7-2 to TRBJ2-5, with D hard to call. Specimen: peripheral blood, collected on day 0 of AZD1222 vaccination. The CDR3, as DNA: TGTGCCAGCAGCTTAATGCCCAGCACTCCTCTAGAGACCCAGTACTTC. It specifies CASSLMPSTPLETQYF.